The clone carrying this TCR beta chain appeared a few times. Other DNA sequences in this sample translate to the same CDR3. The source of the sample is a study of blood T cell repertoires in COVID-19. Across the whole study: Samples taken during acute and convalescent COVID-19 were collected in the United States, Italy and Spain. Nucleic acid was either cDNA or gDNA, and it came from T cells, B-cell-depleted T cells, or PBMCs.

Trimming left V 0 bases short and J 4 bases short, with 10 bases between. This CDR3 has 14 residues. Germline CDR1 SGHRS, CDR2 YFSETQ. Methods used by the authors: Scientists estimated how many nucleated cells there were by amplifying reference gene primers. Measured with immunoSEQ multiplex PCR; TCRdb has only the in-frame clones, and not every one. The V and J calls and clone size come from that table; D and trimming were worked out from the DNA. In the table there are about 240,000 clones, approximately 80% of which are singletons. This TCR was recovered from an elderly woman with acute or convalescent COVID-19. The sequencing sample was made of peripheral blood. The gene calls are TRBV5-1 and TRBJ1-1; the D is unclear. CDR3: CASSLVSRGTEAFF. The DNA of the CDR3 is TGCGCCAGCAGCTTGGTGAGCCGCGGCACTGAAGCTTTCTTT.